This TCR beta chain was observed in a study of blood T cells in healthy people across ages. Germline V gene lookup returns CDR1 SNHLY and CDR2 FYNNEI. J was trimmed by 3 bases and V by 4 bases; bases with no gene match: 5. The CDR3 extends over 15 amino acids. Peripheral blood was drawn, ten milliliters per donor. In each sample, at least 6.5 million PBMCs were isolated. This clonotype has more than one count but fewer than ten. The antigen is undetermined. With a J-beta primer mix and a sample-barcoded 5' primer, a second PCR ran roughly 6 to 12 cycles. All samples gave at least 2.5 million CDR3-containing paired-end reads. TCRdb passed the 5' RACE reads through MiXCR, listing each CDR3 protein once. Counted here are around 1,500,000 distinct CDR3 sequences, approximately 30% occurring once; the ten biggest clones make up more than 6%. Overall study results and limits: Both higher diversity and more naive CD4+ cells marked long-lived donors when set against aged donors.

The sequencing input was blood. The chain couples TRBV2 to TRBJ1-2; 10 bases line up with TRBD1. The clonotype was recovered from a woman aged 25 to 39 in good health. CDR3 sequence (DNA): TGTGCCAGCAGTGCGGAGACAGGGGGCTACTATGGCTACACCTTC. It translates to CASSAETGGYYGYTF.